Listed below are T cell receptor beta chains from one sample, sequenced in a study of cytomegalovirus exposure and HLA in healthy donors. Assay used: immunoSEQ multiplex PCR; TCRdb lists only in-frame clones, some missing. In the table there are 150,000 or so clones, under 85% of which are singletons. Sequenced input: PBMCs. These receptors were taken from a man between 18 and 35 years old in good health and CMV-seronegative. Both conserved end residues are part of each CDR3. The order of the fields is clone size, D gene, V gene, J gene, CDR3 protein, CDR3 DNA. The D gene is left open where the match is weak. Expanded clones get a size class; other rows say once, few or many, or leave the size out.

abundance: few; d_gene: -; v_gene: TRBV30; j_gene: TRBJ2-2; CDR3aa: CAWSVPGSTGELFF; CDR3nt: TGTGCCTGGAGTGTACCAGGCTCCACCGGGGAGCTGTTTTTT
abundance: -; d_gene: -; v_gene: TRBV11-2; j_gene: TRBJ2-3; CDR3aa: CASSLSRGAGGTDTQYF; CDR3nt: TGTGCCAGCAGCTTATCTAGGGGGGCAGGGGGTACAGATACGCAGTATTTT
abundance: -; d_gene: TRBD1; v_gene: TRBV7-2; j_gene: TRBJ2-1; CDR3aa: CASSFIWDRVNEQFF; CDR3nt: TGTGCCAGCAGCTTCATCTGGGACAGGGTTAATGAGCAGTTCTTC
abundance: -; d_gene: -; v_gene: TRBV5-8; j_gene: TRBJ1-2; CDR3aa: CASSQGTGNYGYTF; CDR3nt: TGTGCCAGCAGCCAGGGGACGGGGAACTATGGCTACACCTTC
abundance: -; d_gene: -; v_gene: TRBV7-2; j_gene: TRBJ2-7; CDR3aa: CASSLGGASSYEQYF; CDR3nt: TGTGCCAGCAGCTTAGGCGGGGCTAGCTCCTACGAGCAGTACTTC
abundance: -; d_gene: TRBD1; v_gene: TRBV6-5; j_gene: TRBJ2-7; CDR3aa: CASSSAGTDAIYEQYF; CDR3nt: TGTGCCAGCAGTTCTGCCGGGACAGACGCGATCTACGAGCAGTACTTC
abundance: -; d_gene: -; v_gene: TRBV29-1; j_gene: TRBJ2-7; CDR3aa: CSALEDEQYF; CDR3nt: TGCAGCGCCTTAGAGGACGAGCAGTACTTC
abundance: -; d_gene: TRBD1; v_gene: TRBV19; j_gene: TRBJ1-5; CDR3aa: CASSPTWDRGNQPQHF; CDR3nt: TGTGCCAGTAGTCCTACCTGGGACAGGGGAAATCAGCCCCAGCATTTT
abundance: -; d_gene: TRBD2; v_gene: TRBV14; j_gene: TRBJ2-1; CDR3aa: CASSRLAGGNNEQFF; CDR3nt: TGTGCCAGCAGTCGACTAGCGGGGGGCAACAATGAGCAGTTCTTC
abundance: -; d_gene: TRBD1; v_gene: TRBV4-3; j_gene: TRBJ1-1; CDR3aa: CASSQGTGMNTEAFF; CDR3nt: TGCGCCAGCAGCCAAGGGACAGGGATGAACACTGAAGCTTTCTTT
abundance: once; d_gene: TRBD1; v_gene: TRBV28; j_gene: TRBJ1-2; CDR3aa: CASGTAYGYTF; CDR3nt: TGTGCCAGCGGGACAGCCTATGGCTACACCTTC
abundance: -; d_gene: -; v_gene: TRBV6-5; j_gene: TRBJ2-1; CDR3aa: CASSYASPRVAEQFF; CDR3nt: TGTGCCAGCAGTTACGCATCCCCTAGGGTAGCGGAGCAGTTCTTC
abundance: -; d_gene: -; v_gene: TRBV25-1; j_gene: TRBJ1-6; CDR3aa: CASSEPGWNSPLHF; CDR3nt: TGTGCCAGCAGTGAGCCGGGATGGAATTCACCCCTCCACTTT
abundance: -; d_gene: TRBD1; v_gene: TRBV27; j_gene: TRBJ1-5; CDR3aa: CASSPQGSNQPQHF; CDR3nt: TGTGCCAGCAGTCCACAGGGGAGTAATCAGCCCCAGCATTTT
abundance: -; d_gene: TRBD2; v_gene: TRBV5-3; j_gene: TRBJ2-3; CDR3aa: CARIGGGSSTDTQYF; CDR3nt: TGTGCCAGAATTGGCGGGGGGTCAAGCACAGATACGCAGTATTTT
abundance: -; d_gene: TRBD1; v_gene: TRBV6-5; j_gene: TRBJ2-5; CDR3aa: CASRMGQGLFETQYF; CDR3nt: TGTGCCAGCAGAATGGGACAGGGGCTCTTTGAGACCCAGTACTTC
abundance: -; d_gene: TRBD2; v_gene: TRBV6-1; j_gene: TRBJ2-3; CDR3aa: CASSEFSGGADTQYF; CDR3nt: TGTGCCAGCAGTGAATTTAGCGGGGGGGCAGATACGCAGTATTTT
abundance: -; d_gene: -; v_gene: TRBV30; j_gene: TRBJ2-7; CDR3aa: CAWSILAYEQYF; CDR3nt: TGTGCCTGGAGTATTTTGGCTTACGAGCAGTACTTC
abundance: -; d_gene: -; v_gene: TRBV2; j_gene: TRBJ2-5; CDR3aa: CASTAAGDGGYF; CDR3nt: TGTGCCAGCACCGCGGCGGGAGATGGGGGCTACTTC
abundance: -; d_gene: -; v_gene: TRBV6-5; j_gene: TRBJ1-1; CDR3aa: CASSYGNTNTEAFF; CDR3nt: TGTGCCAGCAGTTATGGCAACACGAACACTGAAGCTTTCTTT